A single sample is the source of the 26 T cell receptor beta chains below, sequenced in a study of cytomegalovirus exposure and HLA in healthy donors. Assay: immunoSEQ multiplex PCR; the TCRdb copy retains only in-frame clones and omits some. This sample has around 300,000 clones, with 85% to 90% found just once. The specimen was PBMCs. Receptors originate from a woman aged 18-29 years in good health and CMV-seronegative.

V usage is TRBV28 and J usage is TRBJ2-6; D is unclear. V was pared by 10 bases and J by 0 bases, with 16 bases between. CDR3 size: 16 residues. CDR1 and CDR2 from the germline V gene are MDHEN and SYDVKM. The CDR3 sequence: CATYQERSSGANVLTF. The CDR3 DNA follows: TGTGCCACCTACCAGGAACGAAGCTCTGGGGCCAACGTCCTGACTTTC.

The chain links TRBV7-2 to TRBJ2-1, with 8 bases lining up with TRBD2. V was pared by 5 bases and J by 0 bases, with 12 bases of the junction left unmatched. The CDR3 length is 18 residues. The V gene's germline CDR1 is SGHTA and CDR2 FQGNSA. Written as DNA, the CDR3 is TGTGCCAGCAGCCTGATCCCCCTTAGCGGGATCTCCTACAATGAGCAGTTCTTC. Translated: CASSLIPLSGISYNEQFF.

This chain joins TRBV27 and TRBJ1-2; D may be TRBD1 (5 bases). Germline CDR1 is MNHEY and CDR2 is SMNVEV (reference sequence). The CDR3 sequence is 15 residues long. V lost 2 bases and J 5 bases, leaving 15 bases between the germline ends. CDR3 amino acids: CASSLGVGGSYGYTF. CDR3 nucleotide sequence: TGTGCCAGCAGTTTAGGGGTCGGGGGATCTTATGGCTACACCTTC.

This clone was observed once. The CDR3 loop is CASSLSWGGKFF. The CDR3 DNA is TGTGCCAGCAGCCTCAGCTGGGGGGGGAAGTTCTTC. The rearrangement uses TRBV5-6 and TRBJ2-1; 7 bases align to TRBD2. This CDR3 contains 12 residues. Trimming cost V 4 bases and J 14 bases; bases outside gene matches: 9. Germline V gene data show CDR1 as SGHDT and CDR2 as YYEEEE.

This chain connects TRBV9 to TRBJ2-3, with a possible D match to TRBD2 (7 bases). The CDR3 runs to 15 residues. Germline values: CDR1 SGDLS, CDR2 YYNGEE. V was shortened by 3 bases and J by 3 bases, with 14 bases between the two germline ends. CDR3 DNA: TGTGCCAGCAGCGAGGGGGGGCGGGGGACAGATACGCAGTATTTT. It translates to CASSEGGRGTDTQYF.

The rearrangement joins TRBV5-1 to TRBJ2-6; 9 bases are a match to TRBD1. This CDR3 is built from 16 residues. Germline CDR1 is SGHRS and CDR2 is YFSETQ. V was pared by 5 bases and J by 3 bases, with 6 bases of the junction left unmatched. As DNA, the CDR3 is TGCGCCAGCAGTGGGACAGGGCGATTTGGGGCCAACGTCCTGACTTTC. It translates to CASSGTGRFGANVLTF.

V gene TRBV4-3 combines with J gene TRBJ2-7, with TRBD1 as a possible D gene (5 bases). This CDR3 has 15 residues. Germline V gives CDR1 LGHNA, CDR2 YSLEER. V shed 0 bases and J shed 2 bases, with 11 bases lying between them. CDR3 sequence (DNA): TGCGCCAGCAGCCAAGAACAGGTCCCTACCTACGAGCAGTACTTC. It specifies CASSQEQVPTYEQYF.

The genes are TRBV19 and TRBJ2-3, with D possibly being TRBD2 (6 bases). CDR3 length equals 15 residues. Trimming removed 7 bases at V and 0 bases at J, with 14 bases between. Looked up from germline, CDR1 is LNHDA and CDR2 is SQIVND (reference sequence). The CDR3 bases are TGTGCCAGTACACCCCGGCTAGCGAGCACAGATACGCAGTATTTT. Protein sequence: CASTPRLASTDTQYF.

The rearrangement joins TRBV5-1 to TRBJ2-3; D is possibly TRBD2 (6 bases). Per germline, CDR1 SGHRS and CDR2 YFSETQ. V dropped 0 bases and J dropped 3 bases, with 11 bases sitting between them. The CDR3 sequence is 15 residues long. CDR3 DNA sequence: TGCGCCAGCAGCTTGGGGTCGGGAGTGACAGATACGCAGTATTTT. This codes for CASSLGSGVTDTQYF.

The CDR3 sequence is CSAQRDRDTGELFF. The CDR3 region has the DNA TGCAGCGCCCAACGGGACAGGGACACCGGGGAGCTGTTTTTT. The V gene is TRBV29-1, the J gene TRBJ2-2, with 9 bases matching TRBD1. Per the germline V gene, CDR1 is SQVTM and CDR2 is ANQGSEA. This CDR3 has 14 amino acids. The V gene end was trimmed by 7 bases and the J gene end by 3 bases; junction bases not matched to a gene: 6.

This chain connects TRBV4-1 to TRBJ2-5; D is possibly TRBD2 (7 bases). Trimming shortened V by 0 bases and J by 4 bases, and 12 bases separated the two germline ends. CDR1 MGHRA and CDR2 YSYEKL come from the germline V gene. The CDR3 runs 15 residues. This CDR3 is CASSQDFAGAETQYF. CDR3 sequence (DNA): TGCGCCAGCAGCCAAGATTTCGCGGGGGCAGAGACCCAGTACTTC.

V and J are TRBV13 and TRBJ1-6, with a possible D match to TRBD1 (6 bases). This CDR3 contains 12 residues. Trimming stripped 6 bases from V and 12 bases from J, with 12 bases between. From germline, CDR1 is PRHDT and CDR2 FYEKMQ (reference sequence). The CDR3 is CASRGEQGPLHF. The CDR3 DNA reads as TGTGCCAGCAGAGGGGAACAGGGACCCCTCCACTTT.

This chain connects TRBV15 to TRBJ2-3; 9 bases agree with TRBD2. Germline V CDR1 and CDR2: LNHNV, YYDKDF (reference sequence). This CDR3 is 18 amino acids long. V trimming: 0 bases; J trimming: 6 bases; junction bases outside the gene matches: 13. CDR3 sequence: CATSREFGRREGRDTQYF. The CDR3 DNA is TGTGCCACCAGCAGAGAGTTTGGGCGGCGGGAGGGCCGTGATACGCAGTATTTT.

This chain links TRBV7-8 with TRBJ2-1; 12 nucleotides line up with TRBD2. The CDR3 totals 16 residues. CDR1 and CDR2 from the germline V gene are SGHVS and FQNEAQ. Trimming at V came to 5 bases and at J to 4 bases, leaving 6 bases not matched to a gene. CDR3 loop: CASSPLTSGGYNEQFF. CDR3 bases: TGTGCCAGCAGCCCCCTAACTAGCGGGGGGTACAATGAGCAGTTCTTC.

V and J are TRBV11-2 and TRBJ2-3; TRBD2 aligns across 9 bases. The V gene end was trimmed by 5 bases and the J gene end by 5 bases; junction bases not matched to a gene: 8. The CDR3 spans 15 residues. Germline V CDR1 and CDR2: SGHAT, FQNNGV. This CDR3 reads CASSILAGVKDTQYF. CDR3 in DNA: TGTGCCAGCAGCATCTTAGCGGGAGTCAAAGATACGCAGTATTTT.

The chain combines TRBV28 with TRBJ2-5; 9 positions agree with TRBD1. The CDR3 runs 14 residues. J gave up 5 bases and V 10 bases, and 11 bases lay outside the gene matches. Germline V gene sequence: CDR1 MDHEN, CDR2 SYDVKM. The CDR3 DNA reads as TGTGCCACAAACCGGGACAGGGTCGTGGAGACCCAGTACTTC. This translates into CATNRDRVVETQYF.

The chain links TRBV9 to TRBJ1-2; D gene unclear. Trimming stripped 5 bases from V and 2 bases from J, with 16 bases between. Germline V gives CDR1 SGDLS, CDR2 YYNGEE. The CDR3 length is 15 residues. CDR3 region: CASRPNGNENYGYTF. In nucleotides, the CDR3 is TGTGCCAGCAGACCCAACGGGAATGAGAACTATGGCTACACCTTC.

The count of this clone is one. The chain uses TRBV6-4 and TRBJ2-1; possibly TRBD1 for D (6 bases). V was pared by 3 bases and J by 9 bases, with 18 bases between. The CDR3 has 15 residues. Germline CDR1 MRHNA, CDR2 SNTAGT. The CDR3 bases are TGTGCCAGCAGTGAACTGTTTAAGGGGGTAGGTGAGCAGTTCTTC. Translating it yields CASSELFKGVGEQFF.

The chain combines TRBV27 with TRBJ1-3; no clear D. Germline V gene data show CDR1 as MNHEY and CDR2 as SMNVEV (reference sequence). Trimming removed 6 bases at V and 0 bases at J, with 6 bases between. The CDR3 covers 13 residues. Here the CDR3 reads CASRDNSGNTIYF. The CDR3 DNA reads TGTGCCAGCAGAGACAACTCTGGAAACACCATATATTTT.

The chain joins TRBV7-6 to TRBJ2-3; D ambiguous. The CDR3 totals 16 residues. The germline gives CDR1 SGHVS, CDR2 FNYEAQ. The germline V and J ends were trimmed by 4 bases and 0 bases, with 14 bases remaining between them. The CDR3 sequence is CASSYLDLTSTDTQYF. The CDR3 region has the DNA TGTGCCAGCAGCTACCTTGACTTAACTAGCACAGATACGCAGTATTTT. The full variable domain, its missing parts supplied by reference TRBV7-6 and TRBJ2-3, is GAGVSQSPRYKVTKRGQDVALRCDPISGHVSLYWYRQALGQGPEFLTYFNYEAQQDKSGLPNDRFSAERPEGSISTLTIQRTEQRDSAMYRCASSYLDLTSTDTQYFGPGTRLTVL.

The rearrangement joins TRBV11-2 to TRBJ1-2; D remains unclear. Trimming took 1 base from V and 2 from J, leaving 5 bases between them. The CDR3 is 13 amino acids. Germline CDR1 reads SGHAT; CDR2 reads FQNNGV. Written as DNA, the CDR3 is TGTGCCAGCAGCTTAGTCGAGAACTATGGCTACACCTTC. Amino acid sequence: CASSLVENYGYTF. The full variable domain, its missing parts supplied by reference TRBV11-2 and TRBJ1-2, is EAGVAQSPRYKIIEKRQSVAFWCNPISGHATLYWYQQILGQGPKLLIQFQNNGVVDDSQLPKDRFSAERLKGVDSTLKIQPAKLEDSAVYLCASSLVENYGYTFGSGTRLTVV.

For this clone: Additional DNA sequences in this sample encode the identical CDR3. The CDR3 sequence is CASSLPSGTDTQYF. DNA for the CDR3: TGTGCCAGCAGTTTGCCTAGCGGCACAGATACGCAGTATTTT. This rearrangement joins TRBV28 to TRBJ2-3; weak D call: TRBD2 (6 bases). CDR3 size: 14 residues. Germline V gene lookup returns CDR1 MDHEN and CDR2 SYDVKM. V lost 3 bases and J 1 base, leaving 8 bases between the germline ends.

The rearrangement joins TRBV14 to TRBJ1-1; 7 bases map to TRBD1. CDR1 and CDR2 (germline): SGHDN, FVKESK. V was pared by 6 bases and J by 1 base, with 8 bases of the junction left unmatched. CDR3 length: 15 residues. CDR3 DNA sequence: TGTGCCAGCAGGCCGAGCGACAGGGCGAACACTGAAGCTTTCTTT. Translated, it gives CASRPSDRANTEAFF.

The chain employs TRBV7-3 and TRBJ2-2; 8 bases map to TRBD1. Per the germline V gene, CDR1 is SGHTA and CDR2 is FQGTGA. V shed 2 bases, J shed 0 bases, and the junction held 2 bases outside the gene matches. This CDR3 region has 16 residues. The CDR3 DNA is TGTGCCAGCAGCTTACCGGGACAGGCGAACACCGGGGAGCTGTTTTTT. The encoded protein is CASSLPGQANTGELFF.

The chain has TRBV27 and TRBJ2-2; D call uncertain. From germline, CDR1 is MNHEY and CDR2 SMNVEV (reference sequence). CDR3 length: 15 residues. V was pared by 0 bases and J by 7 bases, with 12 bases between. The CDR3 DNA sequence: TGTGCCAGCAGTTTATCGATCCCTACGAACGGGGAGCTGTTTTTT. Translated: CASSLSIPTNGELFF.

V is TRBV28 and J is TRBJ2-7; weak D call: TRBD1 (5 bases). This CDR3 contains 12 residues. Germline CDR1 and CDR2: MDHEN and SYDVKM. The V and J ends lost 7 bases and 6 bases respectively, with 13 bases between them. The DNA of the CDR3 is TGTGCCAGCAAGAACCAGGGAAGCGAGCAGTACTTC. This codes for CASKNQGSEQYF.